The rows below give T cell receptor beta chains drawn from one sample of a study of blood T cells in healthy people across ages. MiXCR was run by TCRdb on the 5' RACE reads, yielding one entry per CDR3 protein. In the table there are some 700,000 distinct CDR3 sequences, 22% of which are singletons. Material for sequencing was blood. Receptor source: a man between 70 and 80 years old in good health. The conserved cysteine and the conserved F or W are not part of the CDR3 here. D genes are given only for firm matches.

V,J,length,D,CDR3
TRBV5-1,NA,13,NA,ASSWGESLVYEQY
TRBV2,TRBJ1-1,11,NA,ASTGQTNTEAF
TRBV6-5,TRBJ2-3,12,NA,ASSYGLPTDTQY
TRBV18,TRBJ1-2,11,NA,ASSPSGVEGYT
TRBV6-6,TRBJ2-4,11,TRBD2,ASSSGGDTIQY
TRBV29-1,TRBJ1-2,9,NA,SVDAGYGYT
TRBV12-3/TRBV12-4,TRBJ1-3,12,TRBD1,ASRAGGPGNTIY
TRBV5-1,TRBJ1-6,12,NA,ASSVPDGNSPLH
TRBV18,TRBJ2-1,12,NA,ASSPQGSYNEQF
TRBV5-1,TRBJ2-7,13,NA,ASSFTGSSTYEQY
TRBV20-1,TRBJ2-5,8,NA,SASGSEQY
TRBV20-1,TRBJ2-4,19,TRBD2,SAPRRGGGGNFQIAKNIQY
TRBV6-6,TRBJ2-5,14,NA,ASSYSNLRFQETQY
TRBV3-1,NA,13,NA,ASSQDGGNYNEQF
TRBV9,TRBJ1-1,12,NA,ASSVGGIGTEAF
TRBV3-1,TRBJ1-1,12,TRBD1,ASSKGQGSTEAF
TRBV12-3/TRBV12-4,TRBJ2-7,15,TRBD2,ASIGRTSGAPSYERY
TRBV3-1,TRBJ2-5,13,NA,ASSQDHRSQETQY
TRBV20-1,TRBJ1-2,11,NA,SAQGIGFYGYT
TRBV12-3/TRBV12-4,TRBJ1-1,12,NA,ASRRGLWDTEAF
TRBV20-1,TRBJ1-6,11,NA,SARYPNNSPLH
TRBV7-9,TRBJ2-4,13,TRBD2,ASSLGAGGENIQY
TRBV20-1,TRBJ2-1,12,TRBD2,SASSSGSYNEQF
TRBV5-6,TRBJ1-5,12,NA,ASSFNGAGQPQH
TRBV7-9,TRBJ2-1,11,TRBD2,ASSETTSGSRF
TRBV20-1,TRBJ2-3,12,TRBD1,SAEGQGDADTQY
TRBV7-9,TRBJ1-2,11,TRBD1,ASSSQGNYGYT
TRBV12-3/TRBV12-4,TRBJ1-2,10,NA,ASSRDVYGYT
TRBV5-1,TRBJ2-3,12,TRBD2,ASSLMAGEDTQY
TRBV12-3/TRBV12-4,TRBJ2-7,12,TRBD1,ASSFLQGAYEQY
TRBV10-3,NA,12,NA,AISESLGTYEQY
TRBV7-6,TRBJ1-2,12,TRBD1,ASSEQGATYGYT
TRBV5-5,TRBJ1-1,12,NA,ASSRWDTYTEAF
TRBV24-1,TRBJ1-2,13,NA,ATSDPVAGAGGYT
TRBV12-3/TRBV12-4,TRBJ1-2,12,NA,ASSFRFGGDGYT
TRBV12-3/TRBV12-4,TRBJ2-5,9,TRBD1,ASSASGQTH
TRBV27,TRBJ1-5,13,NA,ASSHYRDSNQPQH
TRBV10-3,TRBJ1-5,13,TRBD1,AISGDRDPNQPQH
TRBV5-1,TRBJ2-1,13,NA,ASSFLPGSYNEQF
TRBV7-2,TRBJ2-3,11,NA,ASSASKTDTQY
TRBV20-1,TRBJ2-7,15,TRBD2,SAKGLAGGRFAYEQY
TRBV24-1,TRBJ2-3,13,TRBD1,ATSEVGTGTDTQY
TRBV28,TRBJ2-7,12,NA,ASSNTRVRNEQY
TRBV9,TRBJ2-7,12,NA,ASSVEEGAYEQY
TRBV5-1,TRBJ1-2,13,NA,ASSTAKGLDYGYT
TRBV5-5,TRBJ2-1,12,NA,ASSRSDAYNEQF
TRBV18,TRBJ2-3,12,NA,ASSGSPSTDTQY
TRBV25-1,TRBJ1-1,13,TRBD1,ASGTQGFGYTEAF
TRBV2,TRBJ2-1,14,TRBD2,ASKSSGGGSYNEQF
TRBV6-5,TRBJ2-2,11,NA,ASGRVRTGELF
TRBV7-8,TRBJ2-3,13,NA,ASSSRSGYTDTQY
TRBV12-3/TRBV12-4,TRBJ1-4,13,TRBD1,ASSFDRDRVEKLF
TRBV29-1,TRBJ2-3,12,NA,SVEGGPSTDTQY
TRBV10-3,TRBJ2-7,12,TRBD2,AIGGLAGAYEQY
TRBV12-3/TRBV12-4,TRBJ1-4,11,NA,ASGVRSNEKLF
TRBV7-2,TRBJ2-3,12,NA,ASSSPLWADTQY
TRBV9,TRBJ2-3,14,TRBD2,ASSVAPGTNTDTQY
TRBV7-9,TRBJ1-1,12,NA,ASSLPSSNTEAF
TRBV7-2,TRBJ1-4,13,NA,ASSLVGATNEKLF
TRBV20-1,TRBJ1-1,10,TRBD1,SAGQGDTEAF